A selection of T cell receptor beta chains follows, all from one sample in a study of Ad26.COV2.S vaccination and SARS-CoV-2 variants. The repertoire was sequenced with immunoSEQ multiplex PCR; TCRdb's copy has only in-frame clones and lacks some. In the table there are roughly 270,000 clones, about 87% of which are singletons. This sample comprised peripheral blood, obtained in a trial of Ad26.COV2.S vaccine versus placebo. These receptors originate from a person aged 18-60 years who received the Ad26.COV2.S COVID-19 vaccine or a placebo. Each CDR3 is given with its conserved first and last residue. The D gene is left open where the match is weak. Where a row states a size, it is once, few, many or the class of an expanded clone; other rows omit it.

clone_size j_call d_call v_call cdr3_length cdr3_nt cdr3_aa
NA TRBJ2-2 NA TRBV5-5 16 TGTGCCAGCAGTCAGGACTCGTCGACGAACACCGGGGAGCTGTTTTTT CASSQDSSTNTGELFF
few TRBJ1-2 NA TRBV12-3/TRBV12-4 13 TGTGCCAGCAGCAGCGACACTCTCTATGGCTACACCTTC CASSSDTLYGYTF
once TRBJ2-7 TRBD2 TRBV5-1 14 TGCGCCAGCAGCAGTAGCGGGAGCTCCTACGAGCAGTACTTC CASSSSGSSYEQYF
NA TRBJ2-7 TRBD1 TRBV11-2 14 TGTGCCAGCAGCGCCGACAGGGGGGGTTACGAGCAGTACTTC CASSADRGGYEQYF
NA TRBJ1-1 NA TRBV30 14 TGTGCCTGGAGTGGTATTTCATCGAACACTGAAGCTTTCTTT CAWSGISSNTEAFF
NA TRBJ2-3 NA TRBV7-2 11 TGTGCCAGCAGCTTAGTGGACTCGAAGTATTTT CASSLVDSKYF
NA TRBJ2-7 TRBD1 TRBV19 14 TGTGCCAGTAGTCCGGGACAGGGGGCTTACGAGCAGTACTTC CASSPGQGAYEQYF
NA TRBJ2-3 TRBD2 TRBV9 15 TGTGCCAGCAGCCCCCGACTAGCGGGCACAGATACGCAGTATTTT CASSPRLAGTDTQYF
NA TRBJ1-6 NA TRBV5-1 16 TGCGCCAGCAGCTTTCCCACAGCAAGAGATAATTCACCCCTCCACTTT CASSFPTARDNSPLHF
NA TRBJ2-7 TRBD1 TRBV18 16 TGTGCCAGCTCCCGAGGGACCGGGACAGTCTCCTACGAGCAGTACTTC CASSRGTGTVSYEQYF
NA TRBJ1-2 TRBD1 TRBV5-4 14 TGTGCCAGCAGCGCACCGGGACAGGTCTATGGCTACACCTTC CASSAPGQVYGYTF
NA TRBJ2-2 NA TRBV18 15 TGTGCCAGCTCACAGAACAGAGCGTTCCCCGGGGAGCTGTTTTTT CASSQNRAFPGELFF
many TRBJ2-7 NA TRBV4-2 14 TGTGCCAGCAGTCCCCCCTTACGGGCCTACGAGCAGTACTTC CASSPPLRAYEQYF
NA TRBJ1-1 NA TRBV5-4 17 TGTGCCAGCAGCTTAGGAGGTTTCGGCTTGATGAACACTGAAGCTTTCTTT CASSLGGFGLMNTEAFF
NA TRBJ1-1 NA TRBV7-2 16 TGTGCCAGCAGCCCTAGAGCGGGAGGAGGTAACACTGAAGCTTTCTTT CASSPRAGGGNTEAFF
NA TRBJ2-4 NA TRBV2 17 TGTGCCAGCACCACCAGCGTCCGGGCCGGAGCCAAAAACATTCAGTACTTC CASTTSVRAGAKNIQYF
NA TRBJ1-3 NA TRBV10-3 15 TGTGCCATCAGGGAGAGTGAATACTCTGGAAACACCATATATTTT CAIRESEYSGNTIYF
NA TRBJ2-7 NA TRBV6-1 15 TGTGCCAGCAGTGAAGGAGGGGCCGGGGTCTACGAGCAGTACTTC CASSEGGAGVYEQYF
once TRBJ2-7 TRBD2 TRBV6-5 14 TGTGCCAGCAGTCCCCCGCCGGGGGGGTACGAGCAGTACTTC CASSPPPGGYEQYF
NA TRBJ1-3 TRBD1 TRBV28 15 TGTGCCAGCAAGGGACAGGGACGCTTTGGAAACACCATATATTTT CASKGQGRFGNTIYF
NA TRBJ1-1 TRBD1 TRBV4-1 17 TGCGCCAGCAGCCAGGGCCGACAGGGAACAAGGTTCGCTGAAGCTTTCTTT CASSQGRQGTRFAEAFF
NA TRBJ1-3 NA TRBV27 14 TGTGCCAGCAGTTTTCAGGGGCCCGGGGACACCATATATTTT CASSFQGPGDTIYF
NA TRBJ2-7 NA TRBV5-1 12 TGCGCCAGCAGCTCCTGGAGCTACGAGCAGTACTTC CASSSWSYEQYF
NA TRBJ2-7 TRBD2 TRBV27 13 TGTGCCAGCAGTCCCCGGGGGGGCGGCGAGCAGTACTTC CASSPRGGGEQYF
once TRBJ2-7 TRBD2 TRBV3-1/TRBV3-2 15 TGTGCCAGCAGCCAAGAAGCAGGACTAGGCTACGAGCAGTACTTC CASSQEAGLGYEQYF
NA TRBJ2-2 NA TRBV7-9 14 TGTGCCAGCAGCTTAACGGGGTACACCGGGGAGCTGTTTTTT CASSLTGYTGELFF
NA TRBJ1-3 NA TRBV3-1/TRBV3-2 14 TGTGCCAGCAGCTATCAGGGGAGTGGAAACACCATATATTTT CASSYQGSGNTIYF
NA TRBJ1-3 NA TRBV4-3 16 TGCGCCAGCAGCCAAGATCCGGCAGACTCTGGAAACACCATATATTTT CASSQDPADSGNTIYF
NA TRBJ2-4 NA TRBV6-5 15 TGTGCCAGTAGGATCTCGGGAGCGTCTTTAAACATTCAGTACTTC CASRISGASLNIQYF
NA TRBJ2-3 TRBD2 TRBV5-1 19 TGCGCCAGCAGCTTGGGTTTGCTAGCGGGGGGGCCTTTAGCAGATACGCAGTATTTT CASSLGLLAGGPLADTQYF
NA TRBJ1-2 NA TRBV6-5 11 TGTGCCAGCAGTTCCAGTTACGGCTACACCTTC CASSSSYGYTF
few TRBJ1-5 NA TRBV12-3/TRBV12-4 13 TGTGCCAGCCAGCAGACTAGCAATCAGCCCCAGCATTTT CASQQTSNQPQHF
few TRBJ2-2 TRBD2 TRBV5-1 19 TGCGCCAGCAGCCCGGGACTAGCGGGGGGTTTCGACTTCACCGGGGAGCTGTTTTTT CASSPGLAGGFDFTGELFF
NA TRBJ1-5 TRBD1 TRBV19 13 TGTGCGACTAGTGGAGGGGGCGCCCAGCCCCAGCATTTT CATSGGGAQPQHF
NA TRBJ1-5 TRBD1 TRBV5-1 16 TGCGCCAGCACCACGGACAGGGTAAGGACTAGTCAGCCCCAGCATTTT CASTTDRVRTSQPQHF
NA TRBJ1-2 NA TRBV6-5 16 TGTGCCAGCAGTTCCCGAGGAACAGGGAGGTCTCTTGGCTACACCTTC CASSSRGTGRSLGYTF
NA TRBJ1-1 NA TRBV14 13 TGTGCCAGCAGCCAAGTAGCGAACACTGAAGCTTTCTTT CASSQVANTEAFF
NA TRBJ2-3 NA TRBV11-3 14 TGTGCCAGCAGCAAGACTTCCCGCACAGATACGCAGTATTTT CASSKTSRTDTQYF
NA TRBJ2-2 TRBD1 TRBV11-3 16 TGTGCCAGCAGCTTCGGACAGGGGATAGGTCCCGGGGAGCTGTTTTTT CASSFGQGIGPGELFF
NA TRBJ1-6 NA TRBV3-1/TRBV3-2 14 TGTGCCAGCGCACACACGGGGGATAGTTCACCCCTCCACTTT CASAHTGDSSPLHF
NA TRBJ2-5 NA TRBV12-3/TRBV12-4 12 TGTGCCAGCAGCTTCTCGGTGGAGACCCAGTACTTC CASSFSVETQYF
NA TRBJ2-7 NA TRBV4-2 16 TGTGCCAGCAGTCTAAGAAGGGGGGCGGGGGAGGACGAGCAGTACTTC CASSLRRGAGEDEQYF
once TRBJ1-6 NA TRBV9 15 TGTGCCAGCAGCGTAGAAGGGGGCTATAATTCACCCCTCCACTTT CASSVEGGYNSPLHF
NA TRBJ2-7 NA TRBV18 16 TGTGCCAGCTCACAGGGTACCGGGACTCACATCTACGAGCAGTACTTC CASSQGTGTHIYEQYF
NA TRBJ2-2 TRBD1 TRBV9 17 TGTGCCAGCAGCGCTAACCCGGGACAGACGAATACCGGGGAGCTGTTTTTT CASSANPGQTNTGELFF
NA TRBJ1-3 NA TRBV24-1 18 TGTGCCACCAGTGATAGCACCCCCTCGGAGTTCTCTGGAAACACCATATATTTT CATSDSTPSEFSGNTIYF
NA TRBJ1-5 NA TRBV2 16 TGTGCCAGCAGGGCGGAATTGGTTCTTGTTGGACAGCCCCAGCATTTT CASRAELVLVGQPQHF
NA TRBJ2-7 NA TRBV9 12 TGTGCCAGCAGCGTAGGGGGGAACGAGCAGTACTTC CASSVGGNEQYF
NA TRBJ1-2 TRBD1 TRBV3-1/TRBV3-2 13 TGTGCCAGCAGCCCGGACAGGAGCTATGGCTACACCTTC CASSPDRSYGYTF
NA TRBJ1-2 NA TRBV3-1/TRBV3-2 13 TGTGCCAGCAGCCCAGATTACATCTATGGCTACACCTTC CASSPDYIYGYTF
NA TRBJ2-7 NA TRBV7-3 15 TGTGCCAGCAGCTTAAGCAGGGCTTATGATCAGGAGCAGTACTTC CASSLSRAYDQEQYF
NA TRBJ2-2 TRBD2 TRBV11-2 16 TGTGCCAGCAGCCCACGGACTAGTTGGAACACCGGGGAGCTGTTTTTT CASSPRTSWNTGELFF
NA TRBJ1-1 NA TRBV5-1 15 TGCGCCAGCAGCTTGGGTCCGTCCGAGAACACTGAAGCTTTCTTT CASSLGPSENTEAFF
NA TRBJ1-6 NA TRBV4-3 16 TGCGCCAGCAGCCCATCCCGACAGGAGTGGCATTCACCCCTCCACTTT CASSPSRQEWHSPLHF
NA TRBJ2-7 NA TRBV10-3 11 TGTGCCATCAGTGATATGGGGGAGCAGTACTTC CAISDMGEQYF
NA TRBJ2-3 NA TRBV4-1 14 TGCGCCAGCAGCCAAGGGGGGAGTCCGGGCCCGCAGTATTTT CASSQGGSPGPQYF
NA TRBJ2-5 NA TRBV11-2 15 TGTGCCAGCAGCGGTCAGGTGGGGGCTGGTGAGACCCAGTACTTC CASSGQVGAGETQYF